The rows below give T cell receptor beta chains drawn from one sample of a study of neurological immune-mediated disorders. In TCRdb, the 5' RACE reads were re-called with MiXCR into one record per CDR3 protein. Of around 79,000 distinct CDR3 sequences detected, around 14% appear once; the ten largest clones hold around 6.8%. Sample: PBMCs. The origin of the receptors is a woman in her forties or fifties in good health. The CDR3 runs from the conserved cysteine through the conserved F or W. The D gene is left open where the match is weak. Some rows mark clone size as missing; the rest say once, few, many or name a class of expanded clone.

>many|TRBV3-1|TRBD2|TRBJ2-1
CASSRGRGSYNEQFF
TGTGCCAGCAGCCGAGGGCGGGGGTCCTACAATGAGCAGTTCTTC
>many|TRBV9|.|TRBJ2-3
CASSTDTQYF
TGTGCCAGCAGCACAGATACGCAGTATTTT
>.|TRBV20-1|.|TRBJ2-7
CSARRQVSSYEQYF
TGCAGTGCTAGGAGGCAGGTGAGCTCCTACGAGCAGTACTTC
>many|TRBV7-9|TRBD1|TRBJ2-3
CASSPGTGGLTQYF
TGTGCCAGCAGCCCCGGGACAGGGGGTTTAACGCAGTATTTT
>many|TRBV25-1|.|TRBJ2-7
CASSDPSTGAYEQYF
TGTGCCAGCAGTGACCCATCGACAGGAGCTTACGAGCAGTACTTC
>many|TRBV5-1|.|TRBJ2-7
CASSRLLKGRQYF
TGCGCCAGCAGCCGGCTCCTGAAGGGAAGGCAGTACTTC
>many|TRBV20-1|TRBD2|TRBJ2-3
CSAGGRGADTQYF
TGCAGTGCTGGGGGGAGGGGAGCAGATACGCAGTATTTT
>many|TRBV5-1|TRBD2|TRBJ2-5
CASSIQPPSGGQETQYF
TGCGCCAGCAGCATCCAGCCCCCTAGCGGGGGGCAAGAGACCCAGTACTTC
>many|TRBV28|.|TRBJ2-7
CASNRAGSYEQYF
TGTGCCAGCAACAGGGCTGGCTCCTACGAGCAGTACTTC
>many|TRBV20-1|.|TRBJ2-7
CSARGVSRGSAYEQYF
TGCAGTGCTAGAGGTGTGTCCCGAGGGAGCGCCTACGAGCAGTACTTC
>many|TRBV7-2|TRBD1|TRBJ1-1
CASSLMGTVAEAFF
TGTGCCAGCAGCTTAATGGGGACAGTAGCTGAAGCTTTCTTT
>many|TRBV20-1|.|TRBJ1-1
CSARDQMNTEAFF
TGCAGTGCTAGAGATCAAATGAACACTGAAGCTTTCTTT
>many|TRBV7-2|.|TRBJ1-6
CASSPTHTTPSPLHF
TGTGCCAGCAGTCCTACACACACCACCCCATCACCCCTTCACTTT
>many|TRBV20-1|TRBD2|TRBJ2-1
CSARPGTSPNEQFF
TGCAGTGCTCGACCCGGGACTAGTCCCAATGAGCAGTTCTTC
>many|TRBV7-2|.|TRBJ1-5
CASSLVADQQPQHF
TGTGCCAGCAGCTTAGTGGCAGATCAACAGCCCCAGCATTTT
>.|TRBV7-2|.|TRBJ2-7
CASSLSVTWAYEQYF
TGTGCCAGCAGCTTGTCTGTGACATGGGCCTACGAGCAGTACTTC
>many|TRBV5-1|.|TRBJ1-5
CASSLAGVGNQPQHF
TGCGCCAGCAGCTTGGCCGGGGTCGGAAATCAGCCCCAGCATTTT